The 21 T cell receptor beta chains presented below share a single source sample, sequenced in a study of cytomegalovirus exposure and HLA in healthy donors. Primers included in the PCR were 60 Vbeta and 13 Jbeta primers. Profiled with immunoSEQ multiplex PCR; TCRdb holds only in-frame clones, not every one. This table holds 100,000 or so clones, approximately 78% found once. The sequenced sample was PBMCs. The receptor source for this set is a woman in her thirties or forties in good health and CMV-seropositive.

This sequence joins TRBV30 and TRBJ2-6, with D tentatively TRBD1 (6 bases). CDR1 is GTSNPN, CDR2 SVGIG, per germline (reference sequence). The V gene lost 0 bases and the J gene lost 7 bases, with 16 bases spanning the gap. The CDR3 runs to 16 residues. Here the CDR3 reads CAWSVPGGTDANVLTF. CDR3 nucleotides: TGTGCCTGGAGTGTTCCTGGGGGCACCGATGCCAACGTCCTGACTTTC.

As regards this clone: Other DNA sequences in the sample encode the same CDR3. The chain recombines TRBV11-3 with TRBJ2-5; TRBD2 is a possible D gene (6 bases). Trimming left V 5 bases short and J 1 base short, with 8 bases between. Germline assignment: CDR1 SGHNT and CDR2 YENEEA. The CDR3 loop spans 13 amino acids. The CDR3 loop is CASSPGGQETQYF. CDR3 coding DNA: TGTGCCAGCAGCCCCGGGGGCCAAGAGACCCAGTACTTC.

This chain connects TRBV9 to TRBJ2-3; tentative D call: TRBD2 (5 bases). The CDR3 is made up of 17 amino acids. The germline V and J ends were trimmed by 1 base and 1 base, with 16 bases remaining between them. Germline V lookup: CDR1 SGDLS, CDR2 YYNGEE. CDR3 DNA: TGTGCCAGCAGCGTATTAGGTGGACTTACTGGCACAGATACGCAGTATTTT. Translated, it gives CASSVLGGLTGTDTQYF.

The V gene is TRBV30, the J gene TRBJ2-5; a weak D match, TRBD2 (5 bases). There are 13 residues in the CDR3. Germline CDR1 is GTSNPN and CDR2 is SVGIG (reference sequence). V lost 3 bases and J 4 bases, leaving 12 bases between the germline ends. In nucleotides, the CDR3 is TGTGCCTGGAGCGAGGACTTGTCAGAGACCCAGTACTTC. Translation: CAWSEDLSETQYF. The whole variable domain, filled in from reference TRBV30 and TRBJ2-5, reads SQTIHQWPATLVQPVGSPLSLECTVEGTSNPNLYWYRQAAGRGLQLLFYSVGIGQISSEVPQNLSASRPQDRQFILSSKKLLLSDSGFYLCAWSEDLSETQYFGPGTRLLVL.

This clone was detected once. Only one base separates this from a far larger clonotype, so it likely reflects a read error. This sequence joins TRBV7-6 and TRBJ2-1; D unclear. This CDR3 region has 12 residues. Germline-derived CDR1 and CDR2 are SGHVS and FNYEAQ. V lost 2 bases and J lost 5, with 4 bases in between. The CDR3 spells CASSLSDNEQFF. The CDR3 DNA reads as TGTGCCAGCAGCTTATCGGACAATGAGCAGTTCTTC.

The V and J genes are TRBV5-6 and TRBJ2-1; TRBD2 agrees at 12 bases. The length of the CDR3 is 14 residues. Germline V gives CDR1 SGHDT, CDR2 YYEEEE. V was pared by 4 bases and J by 5 bases, with 1 base of the junction left unmatched. CDR3 coding DNA: TGTGCCAGCAGCCCTAGCGGGAGGGACAATGAGCAGTTCTTC. This gives the protein CASSPSGRDNEQFF.

The chain recombines TRBV11-2 with TRBJ2-7; 7 bases are shared with TRBD2. CDR3 size: 16 residues. The germline V gene has CDR1 SGHAT and CDR2 FQNNGV. J gave up 2 bases and V 5 bases, and 12 bases lay outside the gene matches. The DNA of the CDR3 is TGTGCCAGCAGCCCTGGGCGGGGGATGGTAACCTACGAGCAGTACTTC. Amino acid sequence: CASSPGRGMVTYEQYF.

CDR3 coding DNA: TGCAGCGTTCACAGGACAGTGGTCCCTGAAGCTTTCTTT. It codes for CSVHRTVVPEAFF. The chain carries TRBV29-1 and TRBJ1-1; D is perhaps TRBD1 (6 bases). Germline CDR1 SQVTM, CDR2 ANQGSEA. The CDR3 has 13 residues. V was cut by 5 bases and J by 6 bases, with 16 bases left in between.

The chain carries TRBV5-5 and TRBJ2-5, with TRBD1 matching over 11 bases. CDR3 size: 15 residues. The germline V gene encodes CDR1 SGHKS and CDR2 YYEKEE (reference sequence). With V trimmed by 7 bases and J by 1 base, 6 bases remained unmatched. The CDR3 here is CASVGTGGSQETQYF. The DNA for the CDR3 is TGTGCCAGCGTCGGGACAGGGGGTAGCCAAGAGACCCAGTACTTC.

The rearrangement links TRBV15 to TRBJ1-5; weak D call: TRBD1 (6 bases). V was shortened by 0 bases and J by 2 bases, with 11 bases between the two germline ends. The germline gives CDR1 LNHNV, CDR2 YYDKDF (reference sequence). CDR3 length equals 16 residues. CDR3 in amino acids: CATSRDPGAGNQPQHF. CDR3 nucleotide sequence: TGTGCCACCAGCAGAGATCCAGGGGCCGGCAATCAGCCCCAGCATTTT. The whole variable domain, remainder taken from reference TRBV15 and TRBJ1-5, is DAMVIQNPRYQVTQFGKPVTLSCSQTLNHNVMYWYQQKSSQAPKLLFHYYDKDFNNEADTPDNFQSRRPNTSFCFLDIRSPGLGDTAMYLCATSRDPGAGNQPQHFGDGTRLSIL.

The chain carries TRBV29-1 and TRBJ2-5; 7 bases match TRBD1. The CDR3 has 12 amino acids. V was clipped by 4 bases and J by 3 bases; unmatched bases: 2. Germline values: CDR1 SQVTM, CDR2 ANQGSEA. CDR3 sequence (DNA): TGCAGCGTTGGAACAGGGGAAGAGACCCAGTACTTC. Translating it yields CSVGTGEETQYF.

The rearrangement joins TRBV7-2 to TRBJ2-4; TRBD1 is a possible D gene (6 bases). The CDR3 is 15 amino acids. V gave up 2 bases and J gave up 3 bases, with 11 bases separating them. The germline CDR1 and CDR2 sequences are SGHTA and FQGNSA. The CDR3 coding sequence is TGTGCCAGCAGCTTATGGGACACCGACAAAAACATTCAGTACTTC. It is translated as CASSLWDTDKNIQYF.

This clone was picked up a small number of times. V gene TRBV18 combines with J gene TRBJ2-7; 15 bases are shared with TRBD2. V shed 2 bases and J 7 bases; nucleotides not matched to a gene: 12. CDR1 and CDR2 (germline): KGHSH, LQKENI. There are 18 residues in the CDR3. DNA of the CDR3: TGTGCCAGCTCACCATACGCCCCTGGACTAGCGGGAGGGCGGGAGCAGTACTTC. It is translated as CASSPYAPGLAGGREQYF.

The CDR3 DNA reads TGCGCCAGCAGCTTTGAGGGAAGCAGTATTTACGAGCAGTACTTC. As protein: CASSFEGSSIYEQYF. The J gene is TRBJ2-5, the V gene TRBV5-1; D is perhaps TRBD2 (5 bases). The DNA end favors TRBJ2-7, so the J call may be wrong. This CDR3 contains 15 residues. Germline V gives CDR1 SGHRS, CDR2 YFSETQ.

The chain links TRBV19 to TRBJ1-5, with a weak D call TRBD1 (6 bases). Germline CDR1 LNHDA, CDR2 SQIVND (reference sequence). This CDR3 is 15 amino acids long. Between the trimmed V and J ends, which lost 2 bases and 3 bases, there was a span of 11 bases. CDR3 region: CASSINRAPNQPQHF. In DNA form, the CDR3 reads TGTGCCAGTAGTATAAACAGGGCCCCCAATCAGCCCCAGCATTTT.

This rearrangement joins TRBV7-2 to TRBJ2-3; D uncertain. Deletions cut 6 bases from V and 2 bases from J, with 6 bases between. This CDR3 has 12 residues. CDR1 and CDR2 from the germline V gene are SGHTA and FQGNSA. The CDR3 sequence is CASSKFTDTQYF. The CDR3 nucleotides read TGTGCCAGCAGTAAATTCACAGATACGCAGTATTTT.

In DNA, the CDR3 is TGCGCCAGCAGCCAAGATCCCACAGGGGTCTCCAAAAAGCCACAAGAGACCCAGTACTTC. Its protein product is CASSQDPTGVSKKPQETQYF. The chain joins TRBV4-3 to TRBJ2-5; 7 bases agree with TRBD1. V lost 0 bases to trimming and J lost 2 bases; unmatched junction nucleotides: 18. The germline CDR1 and CDR2 sequences are LGHNA and YSLEER. The CDR3 length is 20 residues.

This clone was recorded once. The rearrangement uses TRBV7-3 and TRBJ2-1, with D possibly matching TRBD1 (6 bases). V lost 5 bases to trimming and J lost 0 bases, with 14 bases between them. The CDR3 is 16 residues long. From germline, CDR1 is SGHTA and CDR2 FQGTGA. CDR3 sequence reads: CASSPMGASSYNEQFF. For the CDR3, the DNA is TGTGCCAGCAGCCCCATGGGGGCGAGCTCCTACAATGAGCAGTTCTTC.

The chain uses TRBV11-3 and TRBJ2-7; a weak D match, TRBD1 (5 bases). V shed 6 bases and J shed 0 bases, with 15 bases lying between them. The CDR3 length is 15 residues. The germline V gene encodes CDR1 SGHNT and CDR2 YENEEA. The CDR3 DNA follows: TGTGCCAGCAGTAGAGTGACAGACTTCTCCTACGAGCAGTACTTC. This sequence encodes CASSRVTDFSYEQYF.

This chain links TRBV9 with TRBJ2-5, with TRBD2 identical over 9 bases. The V gene end was trimmed by 3 bases and the J gene end by 3 bases; junction bases not matched to a gene: 3. The CDR3 is 14 residues long. Germline loops: CDR1 SGDLS, CDR2 YYNGEE. CDR3 sequence: CASSGIAGEETQYF. In DNA, the CDR3 is TGTGCCAGCAGCGGAATAGCGGGGGAAGAGACCCAGTACTTC.

The chain carries TRBV10-3 and TRBJ2-7, with 12 bases aligning to TRBD2. The germline V gene has CDR1 ENHRY and CDR2 SYGVKD. This CDR3 has 18 amino acids. With 3 bases clipped from V and 3 bases from J, the junction kept 12 bases outside the gene matches. CDR3: CAISESARLAGVSYEQYF. CDR3 bases: TGTGCCATCAGTGAATCCGCCCGACTAGCGGGAGTGAGCTACGAGCAGTACTTC.